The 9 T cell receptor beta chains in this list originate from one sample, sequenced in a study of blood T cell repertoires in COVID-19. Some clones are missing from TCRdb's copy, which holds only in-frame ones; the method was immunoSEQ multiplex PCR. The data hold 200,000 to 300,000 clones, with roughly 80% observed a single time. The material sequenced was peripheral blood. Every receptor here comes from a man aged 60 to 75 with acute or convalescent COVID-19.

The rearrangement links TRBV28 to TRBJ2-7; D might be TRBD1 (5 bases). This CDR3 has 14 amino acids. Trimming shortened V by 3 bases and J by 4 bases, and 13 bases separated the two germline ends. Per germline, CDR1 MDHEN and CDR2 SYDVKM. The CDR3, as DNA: TGTGCCAGCAGTTTCGTAGGGGCCGAGTACGAGCAGTACTTC. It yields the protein CASSFVGAEYEQYF.

The CDR3 DNA sequence: TGTGCCAGCAGCTTAGCAGGGGATAGCAATCAGCCCCAGCATTTT. This translates into CASSLAGDSNQPQHF. V and J are TRBV7-2 and TRBJ1-5; D may be TRBD1 (5 bases). The CDR3 has 15 amino acids. The V gene lost 0 bases and the J gene lost 0 bases, with 6 bases spanning the gap. Germline lookup yields CDR1 SGHTA and CDR2 FQGNSA.

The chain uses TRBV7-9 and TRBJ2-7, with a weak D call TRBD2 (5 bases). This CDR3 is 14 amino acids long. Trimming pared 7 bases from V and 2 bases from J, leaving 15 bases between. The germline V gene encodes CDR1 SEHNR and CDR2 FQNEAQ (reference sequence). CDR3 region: CASNRGSSAYEQYF. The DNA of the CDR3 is TGTGCCAGCAACCGAGGGTCGTCAGCCTACGAGCAGTACTTC.

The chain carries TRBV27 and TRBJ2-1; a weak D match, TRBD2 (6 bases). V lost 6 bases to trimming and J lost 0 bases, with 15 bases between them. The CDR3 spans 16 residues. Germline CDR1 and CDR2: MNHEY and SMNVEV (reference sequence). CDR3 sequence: CASRSLASSSYNEQFF. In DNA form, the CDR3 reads TGTGCCAGCAGGTCCCTAGCGTCGAGCTCCTACAATGAGCAGTTCTTC.

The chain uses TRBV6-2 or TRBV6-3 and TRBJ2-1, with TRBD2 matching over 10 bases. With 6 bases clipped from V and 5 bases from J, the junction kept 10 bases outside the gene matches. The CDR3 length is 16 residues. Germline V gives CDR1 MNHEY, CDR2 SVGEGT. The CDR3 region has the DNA TGTGCCAGCAGCCCTCTGAGCGGGAGGGGAAACAATGAGCAGTTCTTC. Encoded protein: CASSPLSGRGNNEQFF.

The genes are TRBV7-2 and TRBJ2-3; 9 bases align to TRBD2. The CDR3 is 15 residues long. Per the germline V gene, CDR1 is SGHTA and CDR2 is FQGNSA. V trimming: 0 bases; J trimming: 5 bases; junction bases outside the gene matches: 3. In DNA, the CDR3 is TGTGCCAGCAGCTTAGCGGGACTAGCCTTAGATACGCAGTATTTT. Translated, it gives CASSLAGLALDTQYF.

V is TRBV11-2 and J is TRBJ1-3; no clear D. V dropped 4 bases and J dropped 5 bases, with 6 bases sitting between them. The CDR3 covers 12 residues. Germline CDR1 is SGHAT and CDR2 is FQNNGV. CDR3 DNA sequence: TGTGCCAGCAGCTCACAGAGAAACACCATATATTTT. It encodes CASSSQRNTIYF. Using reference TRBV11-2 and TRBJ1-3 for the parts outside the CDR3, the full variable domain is EAGVAQSPRYKIIEKRQSVAFWCNPISGHATLYWYQQILGQGPKLLIQFQNNGVVDDSQLPKDRFSAERLKGVDSTLKIQPAKLEDSAVYLCASSSQRNTIYFGEGSWLTVV.

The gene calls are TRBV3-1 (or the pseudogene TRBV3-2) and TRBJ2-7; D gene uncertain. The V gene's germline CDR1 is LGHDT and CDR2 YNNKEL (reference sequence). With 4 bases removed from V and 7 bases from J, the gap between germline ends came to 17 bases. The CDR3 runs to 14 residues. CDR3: CASSPRATDVEQYF. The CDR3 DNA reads TGTGCCAGCAGCCCCCGCGCAACTGATGTGGAGCAGTACTTC.

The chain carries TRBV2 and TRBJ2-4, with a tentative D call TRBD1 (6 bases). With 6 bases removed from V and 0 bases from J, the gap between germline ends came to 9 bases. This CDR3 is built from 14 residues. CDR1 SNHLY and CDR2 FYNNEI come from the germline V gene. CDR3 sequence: CASRDSLAKNIQYF. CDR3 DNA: TGTGCCAGCAGGGACAGCCTAGCCAAAAACATTCAGTACTTC. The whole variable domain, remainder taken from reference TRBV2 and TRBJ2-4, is EPEVTQTPSHQVTQMGQEVILRCVPISNHLYFYWYRQILGQKVEFLVSFYNNEISEKSEIFDDQFSVERPDGSNFTLKIRSTKLEDSAMYFCASRDSLAKNIQYFGAGTRLSVL.